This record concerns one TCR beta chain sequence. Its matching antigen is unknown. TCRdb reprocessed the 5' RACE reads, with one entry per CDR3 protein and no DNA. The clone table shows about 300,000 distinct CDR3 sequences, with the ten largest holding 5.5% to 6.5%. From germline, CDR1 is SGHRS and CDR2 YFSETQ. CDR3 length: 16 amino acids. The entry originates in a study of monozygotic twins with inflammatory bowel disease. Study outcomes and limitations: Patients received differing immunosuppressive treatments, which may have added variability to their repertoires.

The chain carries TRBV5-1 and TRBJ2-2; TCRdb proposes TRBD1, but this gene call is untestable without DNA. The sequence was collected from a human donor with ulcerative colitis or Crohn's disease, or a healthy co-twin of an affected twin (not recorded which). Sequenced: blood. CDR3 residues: CASSLYGGTNTGELFF.